This T cell receptor beta chain stems from a study of T cells after yellow fever vaccination. TCRdb reanalysed the 5' RACE reads using MiXCR and keeps one entry per CDR3 protein. The sample lists some 420,000 distinct CDR3 sequences, roughly 20% occurring once. The CDR3 is 15 amino acids. V lost 6 bases and J 3 bases, leaving 18 bases between the germline ends. Germline CDR1 LNHDA, CDR2 SQIVND (reference sequence). The table lists this clonotype with a few counts. The antigen is undetermined. Broader study findings: Abundant clonotypes from the bulk population could contaminate FACS-sorted repertoires. After the booster, around 95% of CD4 and 88% of CD8 primary-response clones were re-detected.

The chain couples TRBV19 to TRBJ2-7; TRBD1 is a possible D gene (6 bases). The source material was PBMCs, sampled before the yellow fever booster vaccination. This clonotype was sampled from a man aged 18 to 29 who received the YFV17D yellow fever vaccine. The CDR3 spells CASRGGRRTHYEQYF. CDR3 bases: TGTGCCAGTAGAGGGGGAAGGAGAACGCACTACGAGCAGTACTTC.